The source of this T cell receptor (beta chain) is a study of response to subunit inactivated influenza vaccine. The germline CDR1 and CDR2 sequences are SGHAT and FQNNGV. The CDR3 covers 16 residues. The V gene end was trimmed by 5 bases and the J gene end by 2 bases; junction bases not matched to a gene: 7. One entry per CDR3 protein results from TCRdb running MiXCR on the RT-PCR reads. Here the sample spans hundreds of thousands of distinct CDR3 sequences, about 25% being singletons. This sequence was found in a man in his fifties who received an inactivated influenza vaccine. The rearrangement joins TRBV11-2 to TRBJ2-2, with 8 bases lining up with TRBD2. This sample comprised CD4+ T cells sorted from PBMCs, obtained around 5 days after vaccination. The CDR3 DNA reads as TGTGCCAGCAGCCCACGACTAGCGTTAAACACCGGGGAGCTGTTTTTT. Its translation is CASSPRLALNTGELFF.